What follows is one T cell receptor beta chain and its context. What it binds is not known. The data originate from a study of cytomegalovirus exposure and HLA in healthy donors. Broader study findings: Prior analysis indicated that the majority of TCR beta V segments exhibited productivity approximately 87% or approximately 30% of the time. Using a false discovery rate of 0.05, a later analysis showed that about 16,000 TCR beta sequences were associated with HLA alleles. Researchers catalogued approximately 170 TCR beta chains as cytomegalovirus-associated.

With 60 Vbeta and 13 Jbeta primers, the PCR was carried out. Generated by immunoSEQ multiplex PCR, the TCRdb table keeps only in-frame clones and is missing some. This sample's clone table lists some 76,000 clones. V dropped 5 bases and J dropped 5; count of bases not matched to a gene: 10. Germline CDR1 is MNHNY and CDR2 is SVGAGI (reference sequence). The length of the CDR3 is 15 residues. The TCR was taken from a man aged 40-49 years in good health and CMV-seronegative. V is TRBV6-6 and J is TRBJ2-7; TRBD1 agrees at 9 bases. Sequenced sample: PBMCs. The DNA for the CDR3 is TGTGCCAGCAGTCAGGAGGGACAGGGTTTCCACGAGCAGTACTTC. Protein product: CASSQEGQGFHEQYF.